This T cell receptor beta chain was found in a study of beta chain features in type 1 diabetes. Findings and limits, study-wide: TCRB CDR3 length was moderately but significantly reduced in all four CD4+ subsets of Type 1 diabetes patients. In comparison with healthy donors, patients had naive, central memory and Treg TCRB repertoires that appeared more similar.

CDR3 length: 15 amino acids. The germline V gene encodes CDR1 SNHLY and CDR2 FYNNEI. After removal of 4 bases from V and 8 bases from J, the junction contained 10 bases not matched to a gene. Details on this clone: Its antigen is not identified.

Every bit of the isolated RNA underwent reverse transcription, so sequencing read expressed TCRB transcripts. Libraries were prepared by immunoSEQ multiplex PCR; TCRdb keeps only in-frame clonotypes and omits some of them. The data show 53,000 or so clones, 55% to 70% seen once. The V call is TRBV2, the J call TRBJ2-1; 8 positions match TRBD2. This receptor was taken from a woman aged 25 to 45 with type 1 diabetes. Input material: stem cell memory CD4+ T cells from blood. CDR3 amino acids: CASSGGLGIVDEQFF. The CDR3 nucleotides read TGTGCCAGCAGTGGGGGACTAGGTATCGTCGATGAGCAGTTCTTC.